These 20 T cell receptor beta chains were sequenced from one sample in a study of T cell changes during pregnancy in multiple sclerosis. Clones were read by immunoSEQ multiplex PCR, and TCRdb kept only the in-frame ones, dropping some. The sample shows about 100,000 clones, approximately 94% of them seen only once. The sample consisted of peripheral blood, taken before pregnancy. The receptor set was obtained from a female donor with multiple sclerosis, enrolled in a pregnancy study.

The rearrangement joins TRBV1 to TRBJ2-2; the D call TRBD1 from the table was never checked on the DNA. TRBV1 is classified as a pseudogene. The CDR3 runs to 19 residues. For the CDR3, the DNA is TGCACCAGCAGCCAAGATGTGCGCCGAGACAGGGATCACACCGGGGAGCTGTTTTTT. It is translated as CTSSQDVRRDRDHTGELFF.

J is TRBJ1-2 and V is TRBV15, with 7 nucleotides matching TRBD1. Germline CDR1 is LNHNV and CDR2 is YYDKDF (reference sequence). Germline trimming cut 9 bases from V and 0 bases from J; bases unmatched to any gene: 10. This CDR3 is built from 15 residues. CDR3 amino acids: CATGGGDRANYGYTF. In nucleotides, the CDR3 is TGTGCCACGGGGGGTGGGGACAGAGCTAACTATGGCTACACCTTC. The whole variable domain, filled in from reference TRBV15 and TRBJ1-2, reads DAMVIQNPRYQVTQFGKPVTLSCSQTLNHNVMYWYQQKSSQAPKLLFHYYDKDFNNEADTPDNFQSRRPNTSFCFLDIRSPGLGDTAMYLCATGGGDRANYGYTFGSGTRLTVV.

The chain links TRBV25-1 to TRBJ1-4, with D maybe TRBD1 (5 bases). V lost 3 bases, J lost 4 bases, and 12 bases lay in between. The CDR3 runs to 15 residues. Germline V CDR1 and CDR2: MGHDK, SYGVNS. The CDR3 nucleotides are TGTGCCAGCAGTGACGGCGGACACAGTAATGAAAAACTGTTTTTT. Protein sequence: CASSDGGHSNEKLFF.

This chain connects TRBV4-3 to TRBJ2-7; D not resolved. Between the trimmed V and J ends, which lost 5 bases and 7 bases, there was a span of 15 bases. Germline V CDR1 and CDR2: LGHNA, YSLEER. There are 13 residues in the CDR3. CDR3 residues: CASSFLPRGEQYF. The CDR3 DNA follows: TGCGCCAGCAGCTTTCTCCCGAGAGGAGAGCAGTACTTC.

The rearrangement uses TRBV28 and TRBJ1-2; 11 nucleotides match TRBD1. This CDR3 has 15 residues. With 2 bases clipped from V and 5 bases from J, the junction kept 4 bases outside the gene matches. Germline CDR1 is MDHEN and CDR2 is SYDVKM. The CDR3, as DNA: TGTGCCAGCAGTTTAACCGGGACAGGGGGTTATGGCTACACCTTC. Translated, it gives CASSLTGTGGYGYTF.

The chain joins TRBV14 to TRBJ1-1, with D unclear. The CDR3 totals 13 residues. Germline values: CDR1 SGHDN, CDR2 FVKESK. With 0 bases removed from V and 6 bases from J, the gap between germline ends came to 8 bases. CDR3 protein: CASSQDRGSEAFF. The DNA for the CDR3 is TGTGCCAGCAGCCAAGATAGAGGCTCTGAAGCTTTCTTT. Full variable domain (outside the CDR3, taken from reference TRBV14 and TRBJ1-1): EAGVTQFPSHSVIEKGQTVTLRCDPISGHDNLYWYRRVMGKEIKFLLHFVKESKQDESGMPNNRFLAERTGGTYSTLKVQPAELEDSGVYFCASSQDRGSEAFFGQGTRLTVV.

V is TRBV27 and J is TRBJ2-7, with 9 nucleotides matching TRBD1. The CDR3 runs 16 residues. Germline V gene sequence: CDR1 MNHEY, CDR2 SMNVEV (reference sequence). The J segment lost 2 bases and the V segment lost 6 bases, leaving 11 bases of the junction unmatched. CDR3 sequence (DNA): TGTGCCAGCAGGAGATCCCCGGGACAGGGCCCCTACGAGCAGTACTTC. It translates to CASRRSPGQGPYEQYF.

This chain links TRBV11-2 with TRBJ2-2; D is undetermined. The CDR3 spans 14 residues. V was cut by 1 base and J by 4 bases, with 7 bases left in between. The germline V gene has CDR1 SGHAT and CDR2 FQNNGV. CDR3 loop: CASSLADSTGELFF. The CDR3 DNA reads as TGTGCCAGCAGCTTAGCAGATTCCACCGGGGAGCTGTTTTTT. The full variable domain, in which reference TRBV11-2 and TRBJ2-2 provide the parts outside the CDR3, is EAGVAQSPRYKIIEKRQSVAFWCNPISGHATLYWYQQILGQGPKLLIQFQNNGVVDDSQLPKDRFSAERLKGVDSTLKIQPAKLEDSAVYLCASSLADSTGELFFGEGSRLTVL.

The CDR3 coding sequence is TGCGCCAGCAGCCCCGACAGGTACAATGAGCAGTTCTTC. Amino acids: CASSPDRYNEQFF. The chain carries TRBV5-1 and TRBJ2-1; a possible D gene is TRBD1 (6 bases). The V gene lost 4 bases and the J gene lost 4 bases, with 9 bases spanning the gap. The germline V gene encodes CDR1 SGHRS and CDR2 YFSETQ. The CDR3 sequence is 13 residues long.

This clone occurred a few times. This chain uses TRBV18 with TRBJ1-1, with D tentatively TRBD1 (5 bases). Per the germline V gene, CDR1 is KGHSH and CDR2 is LQKENI. The V and J ends lost 3 bases and 5 bases respectively, with 10 bases between them. The CDR3 runs 13 residues. The DNA for the CDR3 is TGTGCCAGCTCACCGACAGATGGAACTGAAGCTTTCTTT. It yields the protein CASSPTDGTEAFF. The variable domain in full, completed from reference TRBV18 and TRBJ1-1, reads NAGVMQNPRHLVRRRGQEARLRCSPMKGHSHVYWYRQLPEEGLKFMVYLQKENIIDESGMPKERFSAEFPKEGPSILRIQQVVRGDSAAYFCASSPTDGTEAFFGQGTRLTVV.

The chain couples TRBV19 to TRBJ2-2, with 8 bases aligning to TRBD2. Losses at the gene ends were 4 bases for V and 5 bases for J; bases not matched to a gene: 3. Germline V gene sequence: CDR1 LNHDA, CDR2 SQIVND (reference sequence). The CDR3 runs 14 residues. This chain's CDR3 is CASSKGLGTGELFF. The DNA of the CDR3 is TGTGCCAGTAGTAAGGGACTAGGGACCGGGGAGCTGTTTTTT.

The chain joins TRBV7-2 to TRBJ1-2; no firm D call. V dropped 2 bases and J dropped 8 bases, with 21 bases sitting between them. Germline CDR1 is SGHTA and CDR2 is FQGNSA. The CDR3 covers 16 residues. This CDR3 reads CASSLNNPAGVKGYTF. DNA for the CDR3: TGTGCCAGCAGCTTAAACAATCCGGCAGGCGTGAAGGGCTACACCTTC.

The chain uses TRBV6-5 and TRBJ2-1; 8 bases map to TRBD1. Germline lookup yields CDR1 MNHEY and CDR2 SVGAGI. V shed 6 bases and J 4 bases; nucleotides not matched to a gene: 8. The CDR3 consists of 15 residues. In DNA, the CDR3 is TGTGCCAGCAGCTATTCCCGGACAGGGTACAATGAGCAGTTCTTC. Translated, it gives CASSYSRTGYNEQFF.

The rearrangement links TRBV4-2 to TRBJ2-7; TRBD2 matches at 14 bases. The CDR3 runs 18 residues. The germline gives CDR1 LGHNA, CDR2 YNFKEQ. Unmatched junction bases numbered 9, after V lost 1 base and J lost 4 bases. CDR3 DNA: TGTGCCAGCAGCCAAGCCGGACTAGCGGGAGGAGGGGGGTACGAGCAGTACTTC. Residues: CASSQAGLAGGGGYEQYF.

The chain recombines TRBV5-1 with TRBJ2-2; 7 positions agree with TRBD2. The junction had 9 bases not matched to a gene; V was cut back by 4 bases and J by 3 bases. The germline V gene has CDR1 SGHRS and CDR2 YFSETQ. This CDR3 is built from 16 residues. The CDR3 DNA reads TGCGCCAGCAGCCCCGGGGGGACCCCGGACACCGGGGAGCTGTTTTTT. Its protein is CASSPGGTPDTGELFF.

J is TRBJ2-2 and V is TRBV6-5; the D gene is possibly TRBD1 (5 bases). CDR1 is MNHEY and CDR2 is SVGAGI in the germline V gene. The ends were cut back, 6 bases at V and 0 bases at J, with 11 bases in the middle. This CDR3 is 15 amino acids long. The DNA of the CDR3 is TGTGCCAGCAGAAAGACAGTCTCGAACACCGGGGAGCTGTTTTTT. Amino acid sequence: CASRKTVSNTGELFF.

The chain is built from TRBV15 and TRBJ2-1; 10 positions agree with TRBD1. The CDR3 has 18 amino acids. Looked up from germline, CDR1 is LNHNV and CDR2 is YYDKDF (reference sequence). J gave up 6 bases and V 0 bases, and 11 bases lay outside the gene matches. CDR3 in amino acids: CATSRDSNTGTGVNEQFF. The CDR3 nucleotides are TGTGCCACCAGCAGAGATTCCAATACCGGGACAGGGGTCAATGAGCAGTTCTTC.

The rearrangement uses TRBV30 and TRBJ2-5; possibly TRBD2 for D (7 bases). CDR3 size: 14 residues. Between the trimmed V and J ends, which lost 2 bases and 5 bases, there was a span of 15 bases. Per the germline V gene, CDR1 is GTSNPN and CDR2 is SVGIG (reference sequence). The CDR3 nucleotides read TGTGCCTGGAGTCCTAACAGGGAGGGGGAGACCCAGTACTTC. This gives the protein CAWSPNREGETQYF.

This clone showed up just once. This rearrangement joins TRBV4-1 to TRBJ2-5, with TRBD1 matching over 7 bases. The ends lost 1 base at V and 5 bases at J; junction bases unmatched: 10. The germline gives CDR1 MGHRA, CDR2 YSYEKL. CDR3 length: 16 amino acids. CDR3 DNA sequence: TGCGCCAGCAGCCAAGGGTTCTTAGGGGGCGGGGAGACCCAGTACTTC. It codes for CASSQGFLGGGETQYF.

This clone was counted once. The chain recombines TRBV28 with TRBJ2-4, with TRBD1 matching 7 bases. Germline V gives CDR1 MDHEN, CDR2 SYDVKM. Unmatched junction bases numbered 7, after V lost 7 bases and J lost 4 bases. CDR3 size: 14 residues. CDR3 nucleotide sequence: TGTGCCAGCATCCCGGGGACAGCTAAAAACATTCAGTACTTC. Translation: CASIPGTAKNIQYF.